What follows is one TCR beta chain and its context. This clonotype was recorded a few times. Its antigen is not yet known. No base qualities exist here, and no much larger clone lies one base off it. V gives up 5 bases and J gives up 3 bases, and the segment between their germline ends measures 11 bases. CDR1 SGHTA and CDR2 FQGNSA are derived from the germline V gene. Including the terminal cysteine and valine, the CDR3 comprises 13 residues. The only DNA kept is the CDR3, 39 bases in frame from the first base. This sample stems from a study of T cell repertoires in cytomegalovirus infection (dated by TCRdb to about 2019). About the full investigation: Peptide stimulations targeted recently identified HLA-C-restricted CMV epitopes, whose presentation resists viral immunomodulation, together with well-studied HLA-B-restricted epitopes. Donor HLA type was relevant to the analysis, because carriage of CMV infection together with the matching HLA type was indicated by public TCR beta signatures.

The full study reports these points: Carriers of CMV infection plus the relevant HLA type were discriminated by the cumulative frequency of public TCR beta family members in the study cohort and in an independent 352-donor cohort. In the ex vivo response, HLA-C-restricted CMV-specific TCR beta clonotypes were dominant, and in two of eight donors the single most frequent clonotype came from this HLA-C-restricted group.

According to the study, the label for this sample's treatment or condition signals: in vitro stimulation with specific CMV peptide epitopes to enrich CMV-specific T cells. The sequencer listed for this sample is Illumina HiSeq 1500. TCRdb reran the public reads through fastp at Q25 and MiXCR, keeping productive beta chains. Identical CDR3 protein sequences are pooled into one entry, listed with their most common genes and DNA. The sample table holds 650,000 to 850,000 distinct CDR3 sequences, of which about 27% were seen once. Around 13% of the sample goes to the ten largest clones. The sequencing here drew on cultured CD8+ T cells from PBMCs, taken from culture after CMV antigen stimulation. This chain is built from TRBV7-2 and TRBJ2-7; the D gene assignment is ambiguous. The TCR sequence derives from a human donor in good health (CMV status not recorded). Some clones in this sample may be carry-over from other donors' samples. The DNA is as follows: TGTGCCAGCAGCCCCTATGGGGACTACGAGCAGTACGTC. This sequence encodes CASSPYGDYEQYV.